Listed here is a single T cell receptor (beta chain). What it binds is not known. Multiplex touch-down PCR with TRB-A/B primers amplified rearranged V-D-J TRB sequences. One entry per CDR3 protein results from TCRdb running MiXCR on the multiplex PCR reads. The sample lists thousands of distinct CDR3 sequences, approximately 57% occurring once. The sample belongs to a study of T cell repertoires in aging, cancer and after chemotherapy. Across the whole study: Glioblastoma patients receiving temozolomide-based therapy gave paired samples before and after chemotherapy.

Peripheral blood genomic DNA, not sorted cells or RNA, was the template. The CDR3 runs to 12 residues. Trimming shortened V by 2 bases and J by 6 bases, and 9 bases separated the two germline ends. Germline assignment: CDR1 GTSNPN and CDR2 SVGIG (reference sequence). Study-level results: Untreated cancer patients had significantly lower blood TCR diversity than age-matched healthy donors. Median generation probability rose over the chemotherapy interval in each cancer cohort, suggesting rebound thymic output. The repertoire data cannot show anything about immunological memory following chemotherapy.

The sequenced sample was blood. V gene TRBV30 combines with J gene TRBJ2-3; D unclear. The origin of this receptor is a human donor with a solid tumor. This chain's CDR3 is CAWSPTSDTQYF. The DNA of the CDR3 is TGTGCCTGGAGTCCCACCTCTGATACGCAGTATTTT.